A selection of T cell receptor beta chains follows, all from one sample in a study of T cells after yellow fever vaccination. One entry per CDR3 protein, called by TCRdb with MiXCR from the 5' RACE reads. Of 95,000 to 150,000 distinct CDR3 sequences in the sample, almost 9% were seen once. Sequenced material: CD8+ T cells sorted from PBMCs, taken on the day of the yellow fever booster vaccination. These receptors came from a man between 18 and 35 years old who received the YFV17D yellow fever vaccine. Both conserved end residues are part of each CDR3. Expanded clones get a size class; other rows say once, few or many, or leave the size out.

j_call	v_call	clone_size	cdr3_aa
TRBJ1-5	TRBV19	.	CASSIQVYQPQHF
TRBJ2-3	TRBV5-4	few	CASSAMGGKADTQYF
TRBJ1-5	TRBV27	.	CASSGGRGYQPQHF
TRBJ2-5	TRBV7-9	few	CASRPGSQGPGETQYF
TRBJ2-1	TRBV5-1	few	CASSLTENEQFF
TRBJ1-1	TRBV7-9	few	CASSVPARQTEAFF
TRBJ2-7	TRBV10-3	.	CAITGGGDGDGFLYEQYF
TRBJ2-2	TRBV7-6	.	CASSLGTGGELFF
TRBJ1-3	TRBV27	.	CASSKHPLGGNTIYF
TRBJ2-2	TRBV28	few	CASSLRDGGATGELFF
TRBJ2-5	TRBV6-5	few	CASSLPGLHETQYF
TRBJ1-1	TRBV5-1	.	CASFDRGWNTEAFF
TRBJ2-5	TRBV11-2	few	CATGGSETQYF
TRBJ1-1	TRBV29-1	.	CSVLMNTEAFF
TRBJ1-1	TRBV29-1	.	CSVQGASTEAFF
TRBJ1-1	TRBV15	.	CATSIRDRAAEAFF
TRBJ2-7	TRBV19	.	CASATGTGIYEQYF
TRBJ1-3	TRBV9	.	CASSVATTSSGNTIYF
TRBJ2-2	TRBV20-1	.	CSARDRGGRPNTGELFF
TRBJ2-3	TRBV3-2	.	CASSRRPNELSTPYF
TRBJ1-3	TRBV27	.	CASSSGTDGNTIYF
TRBJ2-3	TRBV7-9	few	CASSFPGGPGGPIDTQYF
TRBJ2-3	TRBV5-1	few	CASSVTQGVTTDTQYF
TRBJ1-1	TRBV7-9	.	CAARDRGRTTEAFF
TRBJ2-5	TRBV6-2/TRBV6-3	medium-sized	CASSDSQETQYF
TRBJ1-2	TRBV5-5	few	CASSLGQGHLANYGYTF
TRBJ1-1	TRBV4-1	.	CASSQDRAGTEAFF
TRBJ2-6	TRBV27	.	CASSISGANVLTF
TRBJ2-3	TRBV18	few	CASSENGGPRQYF
TRBJ2-2	TRBV7-3	once	CASSLWGEVGELFF
TRBJ2-7	TRBV4-3	.	CASSLRFGAPYEQYF
TRBJ2-7	TRBV5-1	many	CASSFRGANYEQYF
TRBJ2-7	TRBV3-1	few	CASNTRGVRHEQYF
TRBJ2-3	TRBV7-2	.	CASSLGTGGRTDTQYF
TRBJ2-1	TRBV4-1	many	CASSQDVPATNEQFF
TRBJ2-3	TRBV7-3	few	CASSLTPRGGAADTQYF
TRBJ2-3	TRBV7-6	.	CASSPVMRDTQYF
TRBJ1-5	TRBV20-1	few	CSAATPGGDQPQHF
TRBJ2-5	TRBV28	.	CASSLVTAGGETQYF
TRBJ2-7	TRBV27	.	CASKRQGSSYEQYF
TRBJ1-1	TRBV4-1	few	CASSQARGSNTEAFF
TRBJ2-1	TRBV12-3/TRBV12-4	.	CASSFDGGAGWEQFF
TRBJ1-2	TRBV10-3	.	CAISESVVSGANYGYTF
TRBJ2-1	TRBV9	many	CASSVGGGTYNEQFF
TRBJ2-5	TRBV7-2	many	CASSSYPGLAGGLKTQYF